The 18 T cell receptor beta chains presented below share a single source sample, sequenced in a study of blood T cell repertoires in COVID-19. Sequencing used immunoSEQ multiplex PCR; TCRdb keeps in-frame clones, though not all of them. In the table there are nearly 200,000 clones, 70% to 90% of which are singletons. Sequences were obtained from peripheral blood. Source of these receptors: a man in his sixties with COVID-19, enrolled during active disease.

The CDR3 nucleotides are TGTGCCAGCAGTTACGGGGGAGAGACTGAAGCTTTCTTT. As protein: CASSYGGETEAFF. V is TRBV28 and J is TRBJ1-1, with D maybe TRBD1 (5 bases). The germline CDR1 and CDR2 sequences are MDHEN and SYDVKM. The CDR3 has 13 residues. V shed 4 bases and J shed 5 bases, with 11 bases lying between them.

This chain connects TRBV3-1 (or the pseudogene TRBV3-2) to TRBJ1-2; 8 nucleotides match TRBD1. CDR1 LGHDT and CDR2 YNNKEL come from the germline V gene (reference sequence). The ends lost 7 bases at V and 1 base at J; junction bases unmatched: 11. There are 16 residues in the CDR3. CDR3 protein: CASTDRGAHLNYGYTF. The CDR3 DNA is TGTGCCAGCACCGACAGGGGAGCTCATCTTAACTATGGCTACACCTTC.

The chain recombines TRBV6-5 with TRBJ1-4, with a tentative D call TRBD1 (6 bases). Trimming cost V 2 bases and J 8 bases, with 12 bases left between them. The CDR3 consists of 14 residues. The V gene's germline CDR1 is MNHEY and CDR2 SVGAGI. The CDR3, as DNA: TGTGCCAGCAGTTACGTGGGGGCGGCCGAAAAACTGTTTTTT. Translated: CASSYVGAAEKLFF.

The gene calls are TRBV19 and TRBJ1-5; 8 bases fit TRBD1. The CDR3 loop spans 16 amino acids. V was pared by 6 bases and J by 0 bases, with 7 bases of the junction left unmatched. Germline CDR1 is LNHDA and CDR2 is SQIVND (reference sequence). CDR3 amino acids: CASSGQGYLSNQPQHF. The CDR3 DNA is TGTGCCAGTAGCGGACAGGGATACCTTAGCAATCAGCCCCAGCATTTT.

The chain employs TRBV6-4 and TRBJ1-5; 7 bases line up with TRBD1. The V gene end was trimmed by 7 bases and the J gene end by 9 bases; junction bases not matched to a gene: 15. Germline loops: CDR1 MRHNA, CDR2 SNTAGT. The CDR3 spans 15 residues. The CDR3, as DNA: TGTGCCAGCAATCAAGACAGGGACGAGCGATCGCCCCAGCATTTT. Its protein is CASNQDRDERSPQHF.

This rearrangement joins TRBV7-9 to TRBJ1-6; the D gene is possibly TRBD1 (6 bases). This CDR3 contains 15 residues. Trimming took 8 bases from V and 9 from J, leaving 20 bases between them. Germline CDR1 and CDR2: SEHNR and FQNEAQ (reference sequence). CDR3 bases: TGTGCCAGCCTGCGTGGTGGACAGTTGGGTTCACCCCTCCACTTT. This translates into CASLRGGQLGSPLHF.

CDR3 sequence reads: CASRDTGSNSPLHF. In nucleotides, the CDR3 is TGTGCCAGCAGGGATACCGGGTCTAATTCACCCCTCCACTTT. This rearrangement joins TRBV28 to TRBJ1-6; D gene uncertain. The CDR3 consists of 14 residues. Trimming took off 6 bases at V and 6 bases at J, with 12 bases between the two ends. Germline assignment: CDR1 MDHEN and CDR2 SYDVKM.

V usage is TRBV3-1 (or the pseudogene TRBV3-2) and J usage is TRBJ1-6; TRBD1 aligns across 7 bases. V trimming: 3 bases; J trimming: 8 bases; junction bases outside the gene matches: 7. CDR3 size: 15 residues. CDR1 is LGHDT and CDR2 is YNNKEL in the germline V gene (reference sequence). Here the CDR3 reads CASSHHDREYSPLHF. The DNA for the CDR3 is TGTGCCAGCAGCCATCATGACAGGGAGTATTCACCCCTCCACTTT.

This chain links TRBV19 with TRBJ1-5; D gene unclear. V was pared by 7 bases and J by 1 base, with 14 bases between. The CDR3 sequence is 15 residues long. Germline V gives CDR1 LNHDA, CDR2 SQIVND (reference sequence). Here the CDR3 reads CASTSTLLSNQPQHF. In nucleotides, the CDR3 is TGTGCCAGTACTAGTACCCTTTTAAGCAATCAGCCCCAGCATTTT.

The rearrangement links TRBV15 to TRBJ1-2, with TRBD1 identical over 7 bases. Germline loops: CDR1 LNHNV, CDR2 YYDKDF (reference sequence). This CDR3 has 15 amino acids. J gave up 1 base and V 6 bases, and 8 bases lay outside the gene matches. DNA of the CDR3: TGTGCCACCAGTCGGGACAGCCGGCTTAACTATGGCTACACCTTC. Translation gives CATSRDSRLNYGYTF.

The chain has TRBV7-9 and TRBJ1-5; D ambiguous. The length of the CDR3 is 13 residues. CDR1 SEHNR and CDR2 FQNEAQ come from the germline V gene (reference sequence). V lost 1 base to trimming and J lost 7 bases, with 8 bases between them. The chain's CDR3 is CASSLGGFQPQHF. CDR3 coding DNA: TGTGCCAGCAGCTTAGGAGGATTCCAGCCCCAGCATTTT. The variable domain in full, completed from reference TRBV7-9 and TRBJ1-5, reads DTGVSQNPRHKITKRGQNVTFRCDPISEHNRLYWYRQTLGQGPEFLTYFQNEAQLEKSRLLSDRFSAERPKGSFSTLEIQRTEQGDSAMYLCASSLGGFQPQHFGDGTRLSIL.

This chain joins TRBV9 and TRBJ2-2; 10 nucleotides match TRBD2. The germline V gene has CDR1 SGDLS and CDR2 YYNGEE. V dropped 2 bases and J dropped 8; count of bases not matched to a gene: 6. This CDR3 comprises 15 residues. CDR3 DNA sequence: TGTGCCAGCAGCGTTAGCGGGAGGCCCGGGGGGGAGCTGTTTTTT. It specifies CASSVSGRPGGELFF.

The V and J genes are TRBV11-2 and TRBJ1-1; tentative D call: TRBD1 (6 bases). The V and J ends lost 1 base and 4 bases respectively, with 10 bases between them. Germline-derived CDR1 and CDR2 are SGHAT and FQNNGV. The CDR3 is 14 residues long. CDR3 sequence (DNA): TGTGCCAGCAGCTTAGGACAGGTCTCCACTGAAGCTTTCTTT. Protein product: CASSLGQVSTEAFF.

The V and J genes are TRBV4-2 and TRBJ1-6, with D possibly matching TRBD1 (5 bases). Germline values: CDR1 LGHNA, CDR2 YNFKEQ. The V end was cut by 3 bases, the J end by 15 bases, with 15 bases between. The CDR3 has 13 amino acids. This CDR3 reads CASSQAQGRRLHF. The CDR3 DNA reads TGTGCCAGCAGCCAGGCGCAGGGTCGTCGCCTCCACTTT.

The V call is TRBV5-1, the J call TRBJ2-1, with D possibly TRBD1 on 6 matching bases. Germline V gene lookup returns CDR1 SGHRS and CDR2 YFSETQ. With 1 base removed from V and 2 bases from J, the gap between germline ends came to 16 bases. There are 17 residues in the CDR3. CDR3 DNA sequence: TGCGCCAGCAGCTTGAATGAGTGGACAGCGCCCTACAATGAGCAGTTCTTC. Translated, it gives CASSLNEWTAPYNEQFF.

This chain joins TRBV24-1 and TRBJ2-3, with 7 nucleotides matching TRBD1. This CDR3 comprises 15 residues. Germline trimming cut 3 bases from V and 2 bases from J; bases unmatched to any gene: 4. Germline assignment: CDR1 KGHDR and CDR2 SFDVKD. Here the CDR3 DNA reads TGTGCCACCAGTGATCCTCAGGGGGTCACAGATACGCAGTATTTT. It encodes CATSDPQGVTDTQYF.

Written as DNA, the CDR3 is TGTGCCAGCAGTTTCCCCACGGGACAGGGGATCTATGGCTACACCTTC. It codes for CASSFPTGQGIYGYTF. V and J are TRBV28 and TRBJ1-2; 10 positions match TRBD1. Looked up from germline, CDR1 is MDHEN and CDR2 is SYDVKM. There are 16 residues in the CDR3. Germline trimming cut 3 bases from V and 4 bases from J; bases unmatched to any gene: 8.

The gene calls are TRBV3-1 (or the pseudogene TRBV3-2) and TRBJ2-1, with 7 positions matching TRBD2. The junction had 7 bases not matched to a gene; V was cut back by 1 base and J by 4 bases. Germline V gives CDR1 LGHDT, CDR2 YNNKEL (reference sequence). The CDR3 has 16 residues. The CDR3 region has the DNA TGTGCCAGCAGCCAAGTCGGAAGCGGGATGTACAATGAGCAGTTCTTC. The encoded protein is CASSQVGSGMYNEQFF.